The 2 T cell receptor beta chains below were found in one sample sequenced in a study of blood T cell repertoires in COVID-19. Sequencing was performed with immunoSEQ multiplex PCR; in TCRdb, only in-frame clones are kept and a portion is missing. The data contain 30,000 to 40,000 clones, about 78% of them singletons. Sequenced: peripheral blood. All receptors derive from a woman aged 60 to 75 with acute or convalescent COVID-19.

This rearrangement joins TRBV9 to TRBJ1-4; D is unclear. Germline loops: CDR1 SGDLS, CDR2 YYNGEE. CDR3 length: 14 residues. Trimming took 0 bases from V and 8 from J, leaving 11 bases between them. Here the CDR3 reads CASSVEPAVEKLFF. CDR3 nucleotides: TGTGCCAGCAGCGTAGAACCCGCGGTGGAAAAACTGTTTTTT.

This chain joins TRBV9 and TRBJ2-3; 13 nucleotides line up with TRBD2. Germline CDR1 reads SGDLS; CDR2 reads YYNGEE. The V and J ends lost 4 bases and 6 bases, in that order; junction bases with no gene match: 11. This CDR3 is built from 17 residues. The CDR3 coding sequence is TGTGCCAGCAGCCCAACCGGGACTAGCGGGGAGCGTGATACGCAGTATTTT. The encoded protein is CASSPTGTSGERDTQYF.